This TCR beta chain comes out of a study of T cell repertoires in cytomegalovirus infection. The overall study: Newly reported HLA-C-restricted and thoroughly characterized HLA-B-restricted CMV epitopes were employed. CMV infection together with matching HLA type was indicated by public TCR beta signatures.

This clonotype came up once. The antigen is undetermined. TCRdb called the reads again in MiXCR, with one record for every CDR3 protein. The sample yields 700,000 to 850,000 distinct CDR3 sequences, approximately 32% seen once. Germline V gene data show CDR1 as SGHVS and CDR2 as FNYEAQ. V shed 5 bases, J shed 4 bases, and the junction held 6 bases outside the gene matches. The CDR3 spans 14 residues. The clonotype comes from a human donor in good health (CMV status not recorded). Some clones in this sample may be carry-over from other donors' samples. This chain connects TRBV7-6 to TRBJ1-2; 8 bases agree with TRBD1. Sequenced material: cultured CD8+ T cells from PBMCs, taken from culture after CMV antigen stimulation. The CDR3 spells CASSGGQGFYGYTF. The CDR3 region has the DNA TGTGCCAGCAGCGGTGGACAGGGCTTCTATGGCTACACCTTC.